The entry below gives a single T cell receptor (beta chain) sequence along with its context. TCRdb's table, derived via immunoSEQ multiplex PCR, lists solely in-frame clones and lacks some. The table lists some 130,000 clones, about 85% of them singletons. Germline V gene sequence: CDR1 DFQATT, CDR2 SNEGSKA (reference sequence). V gave up 6 bases and J gave up 14 bases; unmatched junction bases: 6. The CDR3 extends over 10 amino acids. This entry is derived from a study of blood T cell repertoires in COVID-19. The rearrangement uses TRBV20-1 and TRBJ1-4, with 7 bases aligning to TRBD1. The receptor comes from an older man with acute or convalescent COVID-19. Sequenced input: peripheral blood. The DNA of the CDR3 is TGCAGTGCCACAGGGGAAGAGCTGTTTTTT. It specifies CSATGEELFF.